The 11 T cell receptor beta chains given below trace back to one sample, sequenced in a study of technical replicates of blood from several donors. The protocol was immunoSEQ multiplex PCR, while the TCRdb copy is restricted to in-frame clones and leaves out a portion. The sample consists of 76,000 or so clones, about 91% of them appearing once. The source material was T cells isolated from PBMCs. These receptors were taken from a human donor in good health.

This chain links TRBV11-2 with TRBJ1-2; the match to TRBD1 covers 9 bases. The ends lost 4 bases at V and 6 bases at J; junction bases unmatched: 6. The CDR3 consists of 14 residues. Germline CDR1 is SGHAT and CDR2 is FQNNGV. The CDR3 DNA is TGTGCCAGCAGCTCCAGGAACAGGGGGCATGGCTACACCTTC. It codes for CASSSRNRGHGYTF.

The rearrangement uses TRBV6-1 and TRBJ1-2; tentative D call: TRBD1 (6 bases). V lost 2 bases and J 2 bases, leaving 9 bases between the germline ends. Germline lookup yields CDR1 MNHNS and CDR2 SASEGT. The CDR3 length is 14 residues. CDR3 sequence reads: CASSETGWNYGYTF. Here the CDR3 DNA reads TGTGCCAGCAGTGAAACAGGGTGGAACTATGGCTACACCTTC.

V gene TRBV18 combines with J gene TRBJ2-3; 8 bases line up with TRBD1. V shed 6 bases, J shed 4 bases, and the junction held 9 bases outside the gene matches. The CDR3 consists of 15 residues. The V gene's germline CDR1 is KGHSH and CDR2 LQKENI. DNA of the CDR3: TGTGCCAGCTCGCAAGAGACAGGGGAAGCAGATACGCAGTATTTT. This gives the protein CASSQETGEADTQYF.

The chain uses TRBV11-2 and TRBJ2-5; unclear D gene. Germline lookup yields CDR1 SGHAT and CDR2 FQNNGV. V was cut by 7 bases and J by 5 bases, with 14 bases left in between. The CDR3 is 13 residues long. For the CDR3, the DNA is TGTGCCAGCACCCTCTGGGCCAGTGAGACCCAGTACTTC. As protein: CASTLWASETQYF.

This chain links TRBV11-2 with TRBJ2-7; perhaps TRBD2 as D (6 bases). The CDR3 covers 14 residues. Germline V gene sequence: CDR1 SGHAT, CDR2 FQNNGV. Trimming shortened V by 5 bases and J by 2 bases, and 13 bases separated the two germline ends. The chain's CDR3 is CASSREVAAYEQYF. The CDR3 DNA sequence: TGTGCCAGCAGCCGCGAGGTAGCGGCCTACGAGCAGTACTTC.

The rearrangement uses TRBV28 and TRBJ1-5; TRBD1 agrees at 7 bases. Germline lookup yields CDR1 MDHEN and CDR2 SYDVKM. The V and J ends lost 6 bases and 5 bases, in that order; junction bases with no gene match: 4. CDR3 length: 13 residues. In nucleotides, the CDR3 is TGTGCCAGCAGGGGGACAGTCGATCAGCCCCAGCATTTT. The encoded protein is CASRGTVDQPQHF.

V gene TRBV7-3 combines with J gene TRBJ1-1; maybe TRBD1 (5 bases). Germline V gene sequence: CDR1 SGHTA, CDR2 FQGTGA. This CDR3 is built from 15 residues. The germline V and J ends were trimmed by 2 bases and 2 bases, with 12 bases remaining between them. CDR3: CASSLSPGYNTEAFF. The CDR3, as DNA: TGTGCCAGCAGCTTATCGCCAGGGTATAACACTGAAGCTTTCTTT.

V gene TRBV7-9 combines with J gene TRBJ2-3; 8 bases match TRBD1. CDR1 SEHNR and CDR2 FQNEAQ come from the germline V gene (reference sequence). This CDR3 spans 18 amino acids. With 5 bases clipped from V and 2 bases from J, the junction kept 15 bases outside the gene matches. The chain's CDR3 is CASSPGTSWTGNTDTQYF. The CDR3 DNA follows: TGTGCCAGCAGCCCCGGGACGTCGTGGACAGGGAACACAGATACGCAGTATTTT.

J is TRBJ2-3 and V is TRBV25-1, with 7 positions matching TRBD2. V shed 1 base and J 2 bases; nucleotides not matched to a gene: 6. The CDR3 runs 16 residues. Per the germline V gene, CDR1 is MGHDK and CDR2 is SYGVNS. The DNA of the CDR3 is TGTGCCAGCAGTGAATTGGGAGCGGGGATCACAGATACGCAGTATTTT. Translating gives CASSELGAGITDTQYF.

This chain joins TRBV5-4 and TRBJ2-3; 7 bases align to TRBD1. Germline V gene sequence: CDR1 SGHNT, CDR2 YYREEE (reference sequence). The trim removed 0 bases at V and 2 bases at J, leaving 3 bases unmatched. This CDR3 spans 15 amino acids. The CDR3 reads CASSLGRGFTDTQYF. The DNA for the CDR3 is TGTGCCAGCAGCTTGGGCAGGGGGTTCACAGATACGCAGTATTTT.

V gene TRBV6-1 combines with J gene TRBJ2-3; 8 bases line up with TRBD2. Germline-derived CDR1 and CDR2 are MNHNS and SASEGT. J was trimmed by 0 bases and V by 10 bases; bases with no gene match: 6. This CDR3 region has 14 residues. The CDR3 region has the DNA TGTGCCATCCAGCGGGAGTTAAGCACAGATACGCAGTATTTT. Protein sequence: CAIQRELSTDTQYF.